The source of this T cell receptor (beta chain) is a study of T cell responses to AZD1222 COVID-19 vaccine. Clones were read by immunoSEQ multiplex PCR, and TCRdb kept only the in-frame ones, dropping some. The data contain roughly 160,000 clones, about nine tenths of them singletons. This clone was observed a handful of times. Per germline, CDR1 SGHTA and CDR2 FQGNSA. CDR3 length: 12 amino acids. V gave up 5 bases and J gave up 4 bases, with 8 bases separating them. The specimen was peripheral blood, collected on day 0 of AZD1222 vaccination. This rearrangement joins TRBV7-2 to TRBJ2-5, with D perhaps TRBD2 (6 bases). The TCR was taken from an adult in good health. The CDR3 DNA follows: TGTGCCAGCAGCGAGCGGGTAGAGACCCAGTACTTC. It specifies CASSERVETQYF. Full variable domain (outside the CDR3, taken from reference TRBV7-2 and TRBJ2-5): GAGVSQSPSNKVTEKGKDVELRCDPISGHTALYWYRQSLGQGLEFLIYFQGNSAPDKSGLPSDRFSAERTGGSVSTLTIQRTQQEDSAVYLCASSERVETQYFGPGTRLLVL.